Included here is one T cell receptor (beta chain) sequence, with context. As yet, its antigen is unknown. cDNA reverse transcribed from extracted RNA served as the sequencing template. The repertoire was sequenced with immunoSEQ multiplex PCR; TCRdb's copy has only in-frame clones and lacks some. The table lists around 210,000 clones, 64% of them singletons. The data derive from a study of CD8+ T cells in alopecia areata. General study points: Sequences from scalp samples also cover resident alphabeta T cells of normal skin. The study found higher clonality in lesional than normal scalp, especially in alopecia totalis/universalis.

The V and J ends lost 2 bases and 1 base respectively, with 6 bases between them. Germline lookup yields CDR1 MNHEY and CDR2 SVGAGI. The CDR3 has 14 amino acids. As for treatment: oral pan-JAK inhibitor, 5-10 mg twice daily. The TCR sequence derives from a human donor with alopecia areata. Sample: CD4+ T cells sorted from blood, taken at week 4, from a patient treated with tofacitinib. The chain links TRBV6-5 to TRBJ1-5; D is possibly TRBD1 (5 bases). DNA of the CDR3: TGTGCCAGCAGTTACGCAGGGAGCAATCAGCCCCAGCATTTT. Its translation: CASSYAGSNQPQHF.